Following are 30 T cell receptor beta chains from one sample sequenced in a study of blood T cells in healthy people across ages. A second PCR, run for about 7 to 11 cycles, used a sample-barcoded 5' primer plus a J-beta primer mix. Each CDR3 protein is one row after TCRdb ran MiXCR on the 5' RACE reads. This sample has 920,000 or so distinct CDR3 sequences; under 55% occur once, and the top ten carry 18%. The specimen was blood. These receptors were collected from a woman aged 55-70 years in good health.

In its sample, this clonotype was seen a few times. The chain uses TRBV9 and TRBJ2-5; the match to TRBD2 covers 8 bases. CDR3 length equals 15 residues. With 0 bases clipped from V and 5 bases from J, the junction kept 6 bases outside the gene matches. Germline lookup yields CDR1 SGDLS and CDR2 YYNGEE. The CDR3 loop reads CASSVGDGLAETQYF. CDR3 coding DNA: TGTGCCAGCAGCGTAGGTGACGGACTAGCCGAGACCCAGTACTTC.

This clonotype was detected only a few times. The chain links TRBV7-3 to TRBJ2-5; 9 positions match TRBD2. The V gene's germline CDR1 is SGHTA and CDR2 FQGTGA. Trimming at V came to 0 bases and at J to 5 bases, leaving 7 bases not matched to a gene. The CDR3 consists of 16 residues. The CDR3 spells CASSLTGTSIRETQYF. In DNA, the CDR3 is TGTGCCAGCAGCTTAACTGGGACTAGCATAAGGGAGACCCAGTACTTC.

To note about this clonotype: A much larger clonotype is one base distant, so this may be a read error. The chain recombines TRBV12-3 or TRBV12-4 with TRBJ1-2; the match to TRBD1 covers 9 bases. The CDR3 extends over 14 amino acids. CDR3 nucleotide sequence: TGTACCAGCAGTTCGACAGGGGGGTTTGAAGGCTACACCTTC. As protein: CTSSSTGGFEGYTF.

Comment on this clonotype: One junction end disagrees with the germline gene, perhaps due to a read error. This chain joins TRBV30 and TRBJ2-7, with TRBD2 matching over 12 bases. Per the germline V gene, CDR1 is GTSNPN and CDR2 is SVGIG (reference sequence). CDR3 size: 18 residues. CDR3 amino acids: CAWRDDLAGGGSGYGQYF. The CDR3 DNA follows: TGTGCCTGGAGGGACGATCTAGCGGGAGGGGGTTCGGGCTACGGGCAGTACTTC.

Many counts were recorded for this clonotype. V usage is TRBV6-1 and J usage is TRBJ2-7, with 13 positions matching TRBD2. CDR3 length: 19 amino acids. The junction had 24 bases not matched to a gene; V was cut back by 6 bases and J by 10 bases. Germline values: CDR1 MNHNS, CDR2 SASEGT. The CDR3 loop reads CASRKIPGLAGRAPQPQYF. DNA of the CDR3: TGTGCCAGCAGAAAGATTCCGGGACTAGCGGGACGCGCCCCCCAGCCCCAGTACTTC.

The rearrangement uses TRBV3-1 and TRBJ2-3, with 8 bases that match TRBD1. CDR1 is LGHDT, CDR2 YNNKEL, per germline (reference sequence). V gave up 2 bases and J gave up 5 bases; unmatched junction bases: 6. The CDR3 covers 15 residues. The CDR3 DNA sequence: TGTGCCAGCAGCCAAACCCAGGGGGCAGGAGATACGCAGTATTTT. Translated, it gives CASSQTQGAGDTQYF.

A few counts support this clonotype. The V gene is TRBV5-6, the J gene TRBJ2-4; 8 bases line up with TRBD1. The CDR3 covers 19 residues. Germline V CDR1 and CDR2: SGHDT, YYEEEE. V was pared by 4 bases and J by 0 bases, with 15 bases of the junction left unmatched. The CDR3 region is CASSQKDREILRAKNIQYF. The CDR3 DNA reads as TGTGCCAGCAGCCAAAAGGACAGGGAGATTCTAAGAGCCAAAAACATTCAGTACTTC.

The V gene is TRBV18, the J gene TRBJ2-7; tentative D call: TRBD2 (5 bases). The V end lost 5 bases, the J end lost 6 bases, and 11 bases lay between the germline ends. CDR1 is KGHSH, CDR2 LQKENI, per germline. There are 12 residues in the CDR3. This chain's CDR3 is CASSAVAGEQYF. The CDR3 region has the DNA TGTGCCAGCTCAGCGGTTGCGGGCGAGCAGTACTTC.

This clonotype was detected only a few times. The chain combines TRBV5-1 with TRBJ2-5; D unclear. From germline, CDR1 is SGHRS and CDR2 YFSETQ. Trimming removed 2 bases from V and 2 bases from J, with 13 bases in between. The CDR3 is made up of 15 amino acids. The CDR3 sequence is CASSLQQTSQETQYF. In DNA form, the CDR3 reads TGCGCCAGCAGCTTACAGCAGACCTCTCAAGAGACCCAGTACTTC.

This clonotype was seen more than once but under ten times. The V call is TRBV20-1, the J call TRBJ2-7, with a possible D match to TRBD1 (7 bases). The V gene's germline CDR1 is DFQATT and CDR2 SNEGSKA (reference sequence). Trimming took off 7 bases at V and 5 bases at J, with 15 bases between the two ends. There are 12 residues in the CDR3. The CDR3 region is CSVATGRNEQYF. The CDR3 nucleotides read TGCAGTGTCGCGACAGGGAGGAACGAGCAGTACTTC.

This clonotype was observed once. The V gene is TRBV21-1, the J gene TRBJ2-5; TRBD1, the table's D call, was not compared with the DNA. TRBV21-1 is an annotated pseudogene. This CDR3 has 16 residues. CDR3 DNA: TGTGCCAGCAGCCAGGGCCCCGGGACGATGCAAGAGACCCAGTACTTC. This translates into CASSQGPGTMQETQYF.

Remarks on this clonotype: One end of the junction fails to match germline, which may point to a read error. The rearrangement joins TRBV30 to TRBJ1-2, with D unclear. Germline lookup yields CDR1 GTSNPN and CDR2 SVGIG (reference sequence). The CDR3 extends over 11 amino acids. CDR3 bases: TGTGCCGGGAGTCTTAGCTATGGCTACACCTTC. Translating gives CAGSLSYGYTF.

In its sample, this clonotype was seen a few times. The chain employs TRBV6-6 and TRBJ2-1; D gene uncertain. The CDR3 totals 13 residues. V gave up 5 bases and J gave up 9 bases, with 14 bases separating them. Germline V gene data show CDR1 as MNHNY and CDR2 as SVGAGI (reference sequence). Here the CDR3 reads CASSPGFLTEQFF. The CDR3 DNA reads TGTGCCAGCAGTCCCGGTTTCCTCACTGAGCAGTTCTTC.

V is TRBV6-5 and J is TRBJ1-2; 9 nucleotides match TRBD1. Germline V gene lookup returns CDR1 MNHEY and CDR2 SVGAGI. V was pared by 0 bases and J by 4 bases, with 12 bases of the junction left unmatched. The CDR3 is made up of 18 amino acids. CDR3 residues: CASSYSSGTGGASYGYTF. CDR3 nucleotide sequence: TGTGCCAGCAGTTACTCGTCGGGAACAGGGGGCGCTTCCTATGGCTACACCTTC.

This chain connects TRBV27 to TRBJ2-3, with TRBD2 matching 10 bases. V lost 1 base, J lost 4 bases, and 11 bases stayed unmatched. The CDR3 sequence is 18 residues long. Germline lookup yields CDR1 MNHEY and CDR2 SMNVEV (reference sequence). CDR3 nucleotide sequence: TGTGCCAGCAGTTTATTTCCTAGCGGGAGCAAATTGGCAGATACGCAGTATTTT. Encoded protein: CASSLFPSGSKLADTQYF.

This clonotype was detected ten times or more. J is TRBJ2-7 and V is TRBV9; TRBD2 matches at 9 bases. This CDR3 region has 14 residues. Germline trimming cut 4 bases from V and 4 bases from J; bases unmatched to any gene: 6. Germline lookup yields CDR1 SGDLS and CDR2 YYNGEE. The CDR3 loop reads CASSPSGTAYEQYF. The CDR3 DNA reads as TGTGCCAGCAGCCCTAGCGGGACGGCGTACGAGCAGTACTTC.

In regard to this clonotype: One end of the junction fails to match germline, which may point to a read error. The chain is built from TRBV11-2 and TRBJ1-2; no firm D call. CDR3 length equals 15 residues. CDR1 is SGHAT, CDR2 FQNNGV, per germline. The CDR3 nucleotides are TGTGTCAGCAGCCCTCCTGGGAAGGGTAACTATGGCTACACCTTC. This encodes CVSSPPGKGNYGYTF.

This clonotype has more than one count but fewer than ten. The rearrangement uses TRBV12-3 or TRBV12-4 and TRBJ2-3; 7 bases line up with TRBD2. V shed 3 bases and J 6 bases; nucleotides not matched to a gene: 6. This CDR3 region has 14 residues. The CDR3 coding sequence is TGTGCCAGCAGTTTTGGGAGGGTTCTTGATACGCAGTATTTT. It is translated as CASSFGRVLDTQYF.

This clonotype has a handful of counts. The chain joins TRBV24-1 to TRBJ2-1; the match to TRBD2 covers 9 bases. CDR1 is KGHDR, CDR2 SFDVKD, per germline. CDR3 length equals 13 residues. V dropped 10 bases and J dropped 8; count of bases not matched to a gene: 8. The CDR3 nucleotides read TGTGCCACGGGTCTAGCGGGACCGGATGAGCAGTTCTTC. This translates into CATGLAGPDEQFF.

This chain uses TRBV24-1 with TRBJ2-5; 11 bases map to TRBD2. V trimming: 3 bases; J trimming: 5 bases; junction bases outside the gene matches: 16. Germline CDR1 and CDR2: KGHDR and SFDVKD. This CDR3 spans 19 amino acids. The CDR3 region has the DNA TGTGCCACCAGTGATCCCCGAGGGCTAGCGGGAGGACCTCCGGAGACCCAGTACTTC. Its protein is CATSDPRGLAGGPPETQYF.

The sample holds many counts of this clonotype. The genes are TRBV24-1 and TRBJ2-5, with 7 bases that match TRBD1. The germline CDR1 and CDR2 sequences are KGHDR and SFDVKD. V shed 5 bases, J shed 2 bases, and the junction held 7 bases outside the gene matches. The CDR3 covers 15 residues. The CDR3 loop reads CATSAAGGVQETQYF. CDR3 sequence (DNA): TGTGCCACCAGTGCCGCAGGGGGAGTACAAGAGACCCAGTACTTC.

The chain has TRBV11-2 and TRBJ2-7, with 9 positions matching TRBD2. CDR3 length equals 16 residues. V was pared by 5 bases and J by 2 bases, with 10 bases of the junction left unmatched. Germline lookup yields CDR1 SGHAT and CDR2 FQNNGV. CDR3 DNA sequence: TGTGCCAGCAGCCCCCTTCGGCCTAGCGGGACCTACGAGCAGTACTTC. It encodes CASSPLRPSGTYEQYF. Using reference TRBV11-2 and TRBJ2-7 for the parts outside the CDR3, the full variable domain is EAGVAQSPRYKIIEKRQSVAFWCNPISGHATLYWYQQILGQGPKLLIQFQNNGVVDDSQLPKDRFSAERLKGVDSTLKIQPAKLEDSAVYLCASSPLRPSGTYEQYFGPGTRLTVT.

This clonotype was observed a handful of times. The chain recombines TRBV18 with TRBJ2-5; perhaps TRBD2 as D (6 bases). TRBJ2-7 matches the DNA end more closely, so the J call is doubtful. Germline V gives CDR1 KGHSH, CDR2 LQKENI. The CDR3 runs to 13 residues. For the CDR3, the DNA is TGTGCCAGCTCACCAGCGGGGATCGACGAGCAGTACTTC. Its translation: CASSPAGIDEQYF.

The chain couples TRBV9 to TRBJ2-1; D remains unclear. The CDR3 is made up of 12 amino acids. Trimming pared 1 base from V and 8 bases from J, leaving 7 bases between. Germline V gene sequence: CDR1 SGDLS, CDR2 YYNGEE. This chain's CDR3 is CASSVFQDEQFF. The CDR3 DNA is TGTGCCAGCAGCGTATTCCAAGATGAGCAGTTCTTC.

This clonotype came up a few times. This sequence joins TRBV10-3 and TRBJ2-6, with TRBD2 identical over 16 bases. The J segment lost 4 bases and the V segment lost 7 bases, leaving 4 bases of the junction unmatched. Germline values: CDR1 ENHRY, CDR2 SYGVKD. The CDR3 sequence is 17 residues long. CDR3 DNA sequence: TGTGCCATCAAAGGGACTAGCGGGAGGGAAGGGGCCAACGTCCTGACTTTC. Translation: CAIKGTSGREGANVLTF.

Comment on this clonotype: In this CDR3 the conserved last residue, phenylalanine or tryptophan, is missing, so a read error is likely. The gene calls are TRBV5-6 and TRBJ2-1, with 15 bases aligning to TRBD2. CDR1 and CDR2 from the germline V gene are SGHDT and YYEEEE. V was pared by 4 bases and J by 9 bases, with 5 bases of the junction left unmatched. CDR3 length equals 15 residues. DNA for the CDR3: TGTGCCAGCAGCCCCGGACTAGCGGGGGGGAGTGAGCAGTTCTCC. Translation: CASSPGLAGGSEQFS.

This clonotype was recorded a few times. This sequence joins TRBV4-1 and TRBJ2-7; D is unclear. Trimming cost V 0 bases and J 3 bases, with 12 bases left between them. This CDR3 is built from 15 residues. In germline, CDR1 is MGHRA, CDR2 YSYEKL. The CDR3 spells CASSQDALSDYEQYF. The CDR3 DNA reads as TGCGCCAGCAGCCAAGATGCCTTATCGGACTACGAGCAGTACTTC.

As DNA, the CDR3 is TGCGCCAGCAGACAGGGGCGAAGCACAGATACGCAGTATTTT. It specifies CASRQGRSTDTQYF. The chain recombines TRBV5-1 with TRBJ2-3; 7 bases align to TRBD1. Germline trimming cut 5 bases from V and 0 bases from J; bases unmatched to any gene: 3. CDR1 and CDR2 from the germline V gene are SGHRS and YFSETQ. The CDR3 is 14 residues long.

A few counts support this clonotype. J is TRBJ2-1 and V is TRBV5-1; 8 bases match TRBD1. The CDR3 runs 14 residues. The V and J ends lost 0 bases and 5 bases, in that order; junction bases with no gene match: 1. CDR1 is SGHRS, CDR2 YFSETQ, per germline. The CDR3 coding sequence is TGCGCCAGCAGCTTGGGGGACAGGAACAATGAGCAGTTCTTC. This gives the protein CASSLGDRNNEQFF.

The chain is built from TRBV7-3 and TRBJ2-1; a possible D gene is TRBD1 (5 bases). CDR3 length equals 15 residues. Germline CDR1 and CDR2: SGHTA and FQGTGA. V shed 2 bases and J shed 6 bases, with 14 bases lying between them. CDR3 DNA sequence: TGTGCCAGCAGCTTAGCAGGGCCTATTTTCAATGAGCAGTTCTTC. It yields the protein CASSLAGPIFNEQFF.